The 25 T cell receptor beta chains listed next were all sequenced from one sample in a study of response to subunit inactivated influenza vaccine. TCRdb independently ran MiXCR on the RT-PCR reads; one entry per CDR3 protein. The top ten clones hold approximately 12% of a sample with 450,000 to 700,000 distinct CDR3 sequences, 14% of them seen once. The sequencing used PBMCs from blood, collected about 12 days after vaccination. Receptors originate from a man aged 45 to 65 who received an inactivated influenza vaccine.

The chain carries TRBV5-1 and TRBJ1-1; D may be TRBD1 (6 bases). Germline V CDR1 and CDR2: SGHRS, YFSETQ. Trimming pared 4 bases from V and 3 bases from J, leaving 16 bases between. CDR3 length: 15 residues. CDR3: CASSPETGRDTEAFF. The DNA of the CDR3 is TGCGCCAGCAGCCCAGAGACAGGCCGGGACACTGAAGCTTTCTTT.

The genes are TRBV7-2 and TRBJ2-7; D not certain. The CDR3 is made up of 13 amino acids. V lost 4 bases and J 3 bases, leaving 10 bases between the germline ends. Germline CDR1 is SGHTA and CDR2 is FQGNSA. The chain's CDR3 is CASSYGVYYEQYF. The CDR3 nucleotides read TGTGCCAGCAGCTACGGAGTTTACTACGAGCAGTACTTC. Complete variable domain (other parts from reference TRBV7-2 and TRBJ2-7): GAGVSQSPSNKVTEKGKDVELRCDPISGHTALYWYRQSLGQGLEFLIYFQGNSAPDKSGLPSDRFSAERTGGSVSTLTIQRTQQEDSAVYLCASSYGVYYEQYFGPGTRLTVT.

This clonotype was seen only a few times. This chain joins TRBV10-3 and TRBJ2-7; D remains unclear. From germline, CDR1 is ENHRY and CDR2 SYGVKD. Trimming removed 3 bases from V and 1 base from J, with 4 bases in between. The CDR3 spans 12 residues. The CDR3 sequence is CAISDESYEQYF. For the CDR3, the DNA is TGTGCCATCAGTGACGAGTCCTACGAGCAGTACTTC.

The CDR3 loop is CASSVHPTRANYGYTF. CDR3 DNA: TGTGCCAGCAGTGTCCACCCCACCCGAGCTAACTATGGCTACACCTTC. The V gene is TRBV6-1, the J gene TRBJ1-2, with D unresolved. Trimming took off 4 bases at V and 0 bases at J, with 15 bases between the two ends. CDR3 length: 16 amino acids. Germline loops: CDR1 MNHNS, CDR2 SASEGT.

In this sample, this clonotype turned up a few times. The V call is TRBV24-1, the J call TRBJ2-1, with D possibly matching TRBD2 (5 bases). The CDR3 consists of 17 residues. CDR1 KGHDR and CDR2 SFDVKD come from the germline V gene. Trimming left V 3 bases short and J 5 bases short, with 19 bases between. The CDR3 loop is CATSDLGSGKRDNEQFF. CDR3 nucleotides: TGTGCCACCAGTGATCTAGGGAGCGGCAAGAGGGACAATGAGCAGTTCTTC.

This clonotype has more than one count but fewer than ten. For the CDR3, the DNA is TGCAGTGCTAGGCGGGGGGGGGCGGGAGTAGAGAATGAGCAGTTCTTC. Residues: CSARRGGAGVENEQFF. The chain links TRBV20-1 to TRBJ2-1; 9 bases fit TRBD2. CDR1 DFQATT and CDR2 SNEGSKA come from the germline V gene (reference sequence). This CDR3 has 16 amino acids. V dropped 3 bases and J dropped 7; count of bases not matched to a gene: 13.

This clonotype was recorded at least ten times. The V call is TRBV7-9, the J call TRBJ1-1, with 7 nucleotides matching TRBD1. Germline-derived CDR1 and CDR2 are SEHNR and FQNEAQ (reference sequence). This CDR3 comprises 11 residues. Trimming cost V 6 bases and J 7 bases; bases outside gene matches: 2. The CDR3 DNA is TGTGCCAGCAGTGGGACAGTTGAAGCTTTCTTT. Encoded protein: CASSGTVEAFF.

CDR3 coding DNA: TGTGCCAGCAGTTTATCCAGGGGATACAATGAGCAGTTCTTC. This gives the protein CASSLSRGYNEQFF. The chain has TRBV28 and TRBJ2-1; tentative D call: TRBD1 (6 bases). V was shortened by 1 base and J by 4 bases, with 8 bases between the two germline ends. Germline V CDR1 and CDR2: MDHEN, SYDVKM. CDR3 length: 14 amino acids.

This clonotype occurred a few times. This rearrangement joins TRBV12-3 or TRBV12-4 to TRBJ1-4; the D gene is possibly TRBD1 (5 bases). V dropped 6 bases and J dropped 11 bases, with 10 bases sitting between them. This CDR3 spans 11 amino acids. CDR3 nucleotides: TGTGCCAGCAGACAGGAGCGGAAACTGTTTTTT. It yields the protein CASRQERKLFF.

The table lists this clonotype with a few counts. The CDR3 DNA reads TGTGCCAGCAGCGGTATCGGGACAGGACTCTACGAGCAGTACTTC. Protein product: CASSGIGTGLYEQYF. The rearrangement uses TRBV5-6 and TRBJ2-7, with 8 bases aligning to TRBD1. Germline V lookup: CDR1 SGHDT, CDR2 YYEEEE. J gave up 3 bases and V 4 bases, and 9 bases lay outside the gene matches. The CDR3 loop spans 15 amino acids. Looking up the rest from reference TRBV5-6 and TRBJ2-7 gives the full variable domain: DAGVTQSPTHLIKTRGQQVTLRCSPKSGHDTVSWYQQALGQGPQFIFQYYEEEERQRGNFPDRFSGHQFPNYSSELNVNALLLGDSALYLCASSGIGTGLYEQYFGPGTRLTVT.

The sample holds a few counts of this clonotype. The chain is built from TRBV15 and TRBJ2-1, with 11 bases lining up with TRBD2. With V trimmed by 2 bases and J by 7 bases, 4 bases remained unmatched. This CDR3 spans 15 amino acids. Germline lookup yields CDR1 LNHNV and CDR2 YYDKDF (reference sequence). CDR3 sequence reads: CATSRTRTSGNEQFF. The DNA of the CDR3 is TGTGCCACCAGCAGAACCCGGACTAGCGGGAATGAGCAGTTCTTC.

This chain uses TRBV7-9 with TRBJ1-1; 11 bases agree with TRBD1. Trimming took 6 bases from V and 0 from J; bases not matched to a gene: 9. The CDR3 length is 17 residues. The germline gives CDR1 SEHNR, CDR2 FQNEAQ (reference sequence). The CDR3 bases are TGTGCCAGCAGAGTATGGACAGGGGGCTTTATGAACACTGAAGCTTTCTTT. It codes for CASRVWTGGFMNTEAFF.

This clonotype turned up a few times. This chain's CDR3 is CASSYLGVEQYF. DNA of the CDR3: TGTGCCAGCAGTTACTTAGGGGTCGAGCAGTACTTC. This sequence joins TRBV6-6 and TRBJ2-7; possible D gene TRBD1, 5 bases. This CDR3 comprises 12 residues. Germline CDR1 and CDR2: MNHNY and SVGAGI (reference sequence). V shed 1 base and J shed 6 bases, with 7 bases lying between them.

J is TRBJ2-3 and V is TRBV19; 8 bases align to TRBD2. Germline V gene lookup returns CDR1 LNHDA and CDR2 SQIVND (reference sequence). The CDR3 covers 14 residues. The V segment lost 5 bases and the J segment 4 bases; nucleotides outside the gene matches: 5. The CDR3 loop is CASSASGSADTQYF. The CDR3 DNA follows: TGTGCCAGTAGTGCCAGCGGGAGTGCAGATACGCAGTATTTT.

Note on this clonotype: The germline gene is not matched at one end of the junction; a read error may be the cause. The chain carries TRBV5-4 and TRBJ2-1; perhaps TRBD2 as D (5 bases). This CDR3 comprises 13 residues. Germline CDR1 is SGHNT and CDR2 is YYREEE (reference sequence). CDR3 loop: CTSSALRDNEQFF. The CDR3 nucleotides read TGTACCAGCAGCGCACTGAGGGACAATGAGCAGTTCTTC. The variable domain in full, with the rest retrieved from reference TRBV5-4 and TRBJ2-1, is ETGVTQSPTHLIKTRGQQVTLRCSSQSGHNTVSWYQQALGQGPQFIFQYYREEENGRGNFPPRFSGLQFPNYSSELNVNALELDDSALYLCTSSALRDNEQFFGPGTRLTVL.

This chain links TRBV27 with TRBJ2-1; TRBD2 agrees at 9 bases. The CDR3 sequence is 17 residues long. With 3 bases clipped from V and 0 bases from J, the junction kept 6 bases outside the gene matches. Per the germline V gene, CDR1 is MNHEY and CDR2 is SMNVEV (reference sequence). Here the CDR3 reads CASSFLLAGSSYNEQFF. CDR3 nucleotide sequence: TGTGCCAGCAGTTTCCTTCTAGCGGGGAGCTCCTACAATGAGCAGTTCTTC.

This clonotype came up a few times. This chain joins TRBV11-2 and TRBJ2-7, with no clear D. Germline V gene sequence: CDR1 SGHAT, CDR2 FQNNGV. Trimming removed 1 base at V and 1 base at J, with 14 bases between. This CDR3 is built from 16 residues. CDR3 in DNA: TGTGCCAGCAGCTTAGGTGTCAGGCGATTTTCCTACGAGCAGTACTTC. This translates into CASSLGVRRFSYEQYF.

This chain joins TRBV28 and TRBJ2-7; 8 bases fit TRBD1. This CDR3 spans 14 amino acids. The germline CDR1 and CDR2 sequences are MDHEN and SYDVKM. V lost 4 bases and J lost 2; bases outside the gene matches: 4. CDR3 amino acids: CASSWTGPTYEQYF. In DNA form, the CDR3 reads TGTGCCAGCAGTTGGACAGGGCCGACCTACGAGCAGTACTTC. The whole variable domain, filled in from reference TRBV28 and TRBJ2-7, reads DVKVTQSSRYLVKRTGEKVFLECVQDMDHENMFWYRQDPGLGLRLIYFSYDVKMKEKGDIPEGYSVSREKKERFSLILESASTNQTSMYLCASSWTGPTYEQYFGPGTRLTVT.

This sequence joins TRBV2 and TRBJ2-1; no firm D call. Germline lookup yields CDR1 SNHLY and CDR2 FYNNEI. The CDR3 consists of 16 residues. Trimming left V 4 bases short and J 4 bases short, with 17 bases between. CDR3 amino acids: CASSVRKQMGYNEQFF. The CDR3 nucleotides read TGTGCCAGCAGTGTCCGCAAACAGATGGGGTACAATGAGCAGTTCTTC.

This clonotype was counted only a few times. The chain combines TRBV12-3 or TRBV12-4 with TRBJ2-1; 7 bases line up with TRBD2. After removal of 3 bases from V and 6 bases from J, the junction contained 5 bases not matched to a gene. The CDR3 totals 14 residues. Here the CDR3 reads CASSFLGRANEQFF. The CDR3 bases are TGTGCCAGCAGTTTTTTAGGGAGGGCCAATGAGCAGTTCTTC.

This clonotype came up a few times. The chain couples TRBV12-3 or TRBV12-4 to TRBJ1-1; tentative D call: TRBD1 (6 bases). The V end was cut by 7 bases, the J end by 8 bases, with 20 bases between. The CDR3 contains 14 residues. CDR3 in DNA: TGTGCCAGCACCCCCCGTTGGGGGGCTGGCGAAGCTTTCTTT. Translating gives CASTPRWGAGEAFF.

This clonotype was seen only a few times. This chain connects TRBV28 to TRBJ1-5; 7 positions agree with TRBD1. Trimming at V came to 4 bases and at J to 2 bases, leaving 11 bases not matched to a gene. Germline loops: CDR1 MDHEN, CDR2 SYDVKM. The CDR3 length is 17 residues. The CDR3 loop is CASSSPSYRGGNQPQHF. As DNA, the CDR3 is TGTGCCAGCAGTTCCCCATCTTACAGGGGCGGCAATCAGCCCCAGCATTTT.

This clonotype was counted ten times or more. This sequence joins TRBV18 and TRBJ1-3, with no clear D. Between the trimmed V and J ends, which lost 3 bases and 0 bases, there was a span of 9 bases. The CDR3 length is 15 residues. CDR1 is KGHSH and CDR2 is LQKENI in the germline V gene. CDR3 DNA: TGTGCCAGCTCACCCCAATACAGCTCTGGAAACACCATATATTTT. Its protein is CASSPQYSSGNTIYF.

V usage is TRBV5-4 and J usage is TRBJ2-2; possible D gene TRBD1, 6 bases. CDR1 is SGHNT and CDR2 is YYREEE in the germline V gene (reference sequence). This CDR3 has 15 amino acids. Trimming left V 6 bases short and J 0 bases short, with 12 bases between. The CDR3 DNA is TGTGCCAGCACCCGGGACATAACGAACACCGGGGAGCTGTTTTTT. It is translated as CASTRDITNTGELFF.

The chain uses TRBV20-1 and TRBJ2-7, with 16 bases matching TRBD2. The CDR3 consists of 16 residues. CDR1 is DFQATT, CDR2 SNEGSKA, per germline (reference sequence). The ends lost 7 bases at V and 4 bases at J; junction bases unmatched: 10. This CDR3 is CSEGLAGGPNGYEQYF. CDR3 in DNA: TGCAGTGAGGGACTAGCGGGGGGGCCGAATGGGTACGAGCAGTACTTC.